Listed below are T cell receptor beta chains from one sample, sequenced in a study of blood T cell repertoires in COVID-19. Clones were sequenced by immunoSEQ multiplex PCR, and TCRdb holds only the in-frame ones, with some missing. The sample carries fewer than 400,000 clones, 89% recorded once. Sequenced sample: peripheral blood. The source is a woman aged 25 to 39 with COVID-19, enrolled during active disease. The CDR3 runs from the conserved cysteine through the conserved F or W. D genes are given only for firm matches. Size is omitted from some rows. Given values are once, few, many or a class for expanded clones.

v_gene: TRBV27
j_gene: TRBJ1-2
d_gene: TRBD1
abundance: NA
CDR3nt: TGTGCCAGCAGTCGGCGACAGGGAGGTGGCTACACCTTC
CDR3aa: CASSRRQGGGYTF

v_gene: TRBV24-1
j_gene: TRBJ2-5
d_gene: TRBD2
abundance: NA
CDR3nt: TGTGCCACCAGTGATTTGACTAGCGGGGGAGAGACCCAGTACTTC
CDR3aa: CATSDLTSGGETQYF

v_gene: TRBV6-2/TRBV6-3
j_gene: TRBJ1-5
d_gene: NA
abundance: few
CDR3nt: TGTGCCAGCAGTTACCCGGGGGATGGCAATCAGCCCCAGCATTTT
CDR3aa: CASSYPGDGNQPQHF

v_gene: TRBV28
j_gene: TRBJ1-6
d_gene: NA
abundance: many
CDR3nt: TGTGCCAGCAGTCCCCTTGGGGGGAGAGCTAGGTCCTATAATTCACCCCTCCACTTT
CDR3aa: CASSPLGGRARSYNSPLHF

v_gene: TRBV5-4
j_gene: TRBJ2-3
d_gene: NA
abundance: NA
CDR3nt: TGTGCCAGCAGCGGGCGGGGTGAACCAGATACGCAGTATTTT
CDR3aa: CASSGRGEPDTQYF

v_gene: TRBV18
j_gene: TRBJ1-1
d_gene: NA
abundance: NA
CDR3nt: TGTGCCAGCTCACCGCGATCAATAAGTAGCGACACTTTGAACACTGAAGCTTTCTTT
CDR3aa: CASSPRSISSDTLNTEAFF

v_gene: TRBV29-1
j_gene: TRBJ2-2
d_gene: TRBD1
abundance: NA
CDR3nt: TGCAGCGTTGGGGACAGGGTAAACACCGGGGAGCTGTTTTTT
CDR3aa: CSVGDRVNTGELFF

v_gene: TRBV6-5
j_gene: TRBJ1-6
d_gene: NA
abundance: NA
CDR3nt: TGTGCCAGCAGTTACTCGGGAGGTCACTATAATTCACCCCTCCACTTT
CDR3aa: CASSYSGGHYNSPLHF

v_gene: TRBV6-2/TRBV6-3
j_gene: TRBJ2-7
d_gene: TRBD1
abundance: few
CDR3nt: TGTGCCAGCAGTCTAACAGGGGAATCGGACGAGCAGTACTTC
CDR3aa: CASSLTGESDEQYF

v_gene: TRBV7-8
j_gene: TRBJ1-6
d_gene: TRBD1
abundance: once
CDR3nt: TGTGCCAGCAGCGTCGGACAGGGGGGTTCCTATAATTCACCCCTCCACTTT
CDR3aa: CASSVGQGGSYNSPLHF

v_gene: TRBV28
j_gene: TRBJ1-1
d_gene: TRBD1
abundance: NA
CDR3nt: TGTGCCAGCAGTTCCCCTGGACAGGGAAGGAACACTGAAGCTTTCTTT
CDR3aa: CASSSPGQGRNTEAFF

v_gene: TRBV3-1/TRBV3-2
j_gene: TRBJ2-1
d_gene: NA
abundance: NA
CDR3nt: TGTGCCAGCAAACCCGGACAGTTGGGTTACAATGAGCAGTTCTTC
CDR3aa: CASKPGQLGYNEQFF

v_gene: TRBV28
j_gene: TRBJ1-6
d_gene: TRBD1
abundance: NA
CDR3nt: TGTGCCAGCAGTTTATTGCCCCGGACAGGGGGCTTGAGGTCCTATAATTCACCCCTCCACTTT
CDR3aa: CASSLLPRTGGLRSYNSPLHF

v_gene: TRBV6-5
j_gene: TRBJ1-2
d_gene: NA
abundance: NA
CDR3nt: TGTGCCAGCTCCTCCCCGGGGGGGCGCAAAGGCTACACCTTC
CDR3aa: CASSSPGGRKGYTF

v_gene: TRBV20-1
j_gene: TRBJ1-2
d_gene: NA
abundance: NA
CDR3nt: TGCAGTGCTAGGTCGGGGGAAGGCTACACCTTC
CDR3aa: CSARSGEGYTF

v_gene: TRBV18
j_gene: TRBJ2-2
d_gene: TRBD2
abundance: once
CDR3nt: TGTGCCAGCTCACCACCGAGGAGCGGGGGGATCACCGGGGAGCTGTTTTTT
CDR3aa: CASSPPRSGGITGELFF

v_gene: TRBV6-5
j_gene: TRBJ2-1
d_gene: TRBD1
abundance: NA
CDR3nt: TGTGCCAGCAGTTTTTCCGGGACAGGGAACAATGAGCAGTTCTTC
CDR3aa: CASSFSGTGNNEQFF

v_gene: TRBV6-5
j_gene: TRBJ1-2
d_gene: NA
abundance: NA
CDR3nt: TGTGCCAGCATGGGGCCTGTGGTCCAGGACGGCTACACCTTC
CDR3aa: CASMGPVVQDGYTF

v_gene: TRBV12-3/TRBV12-4
j_gene: TRBJ2-7
d_gene: NA
abundance: NA
CDR3nt: TGTGCCAGCAGTTTGGGCAGAACCTACGAGCAGTACTTC
CDR3aa: CASSLGRTYEQYF

v_gene: TRBV18
j_gene: TRBJ2-7
d_gene: NA
abundance: few
CDR3nt: TGTGCCAGCTCACAGGACAGTAACTCCTACGAGCAGTACTTC
CDR3aa: CASSQDSNSYEQYF

v_gene: TRBV7-9
j_gene: TRBJ1-2
d_gene: TRBD1
abundance: NA
CDR3nt: TGTGCCATCCCAGGGGGTGGGGCAGGGAGAGTTGCGGGCTACACCTTC
CDR3aa: CAIPGGGAGRVAGYTF

v_gene: TRBV6-5
j_gene: TRBJ2-1
d_gene: TRBD2
abundance: few
CDR3nt: TGTGCCAGCAGTTCAAAACTAGCGGGGACCTACAATGAGCAGTTCTTC
CDR3aa: CASSSKLAGTYNEQFF

v_gene: TRBV7-2
j_gene: TRBJ2-5
d_gene: TRBD2
abundance: NA
CDR3nt: TGTGCCAGCAGCTTACAAGCGGGGGGGCTCCTGGAGACCCAGTACTTC
CDR3aa: CASSLQAGGLLETQYF

v_gene: TRBV30
j_gene: TRBJ1-1
d_gene: NA
abundance: once
CDR3nt: TGTGCCGGCACGCAAACAGGGTTCCGGACTGAAGCTTTCTTT
CDR3aa: CAGTQTGFRTEAFF

v_gene: TRBV11-2
j_gene: TRBJ2-1
d_gene: TRBD1
abundance: NA
CDR3nt: TGTGCCAGCAGCCCGACCGGGACAGGGTTCTATGAGCAGTTCTTC
CDR3aa: CASSPTGTGFYEQFF

v_gene: TRBV4-3
j_gene: TRBJ2-6
d_gene: TRBD1
abundance: NA
CDR3nt: TGCGCCAGCAGCGGGACAGGGGGCTCTGGGGCCAACGTCCTGACTTTC
CDR3aa: CASSGTGGSGANVLTF

v_gene: TRBV18
j_gene: TRBJ1-2
d_gene: NA
abundance: once
CDR3nt: TGTGCCAGCTCAGTAACGGTCCTCCCGAACTATGGCTACACCTTC
CDR3aa: CASSVTVLPNYGYTF

v_gene: TRBV19
j_gene: TRBJ1-1
d_gene: NA
abundance: once
CDR3nt: TGTGCCAGTAGTATGGGGGGGTTCACTGAAGCTTTCTTT
CDR3aa: CASSMGGFTEAFF

v_gene: TRBV11-2
j_gene: TRBJ1-6
d_gene: NA
abundance: once
CDR3nt: TGTGCCAGCAGCTTTTCGGGGATCAATTCACCCCTCCACTTT
CDR3aa: CASSFSGINSPLHF

v_gene: TRBV18
j_gene: TRBJ2-3
d_gene: NA
abundance: once
CDR3nt: TGTGCCAGCTCACCCTTTTCTTCAGGAGATACGCAGTATTTT
CDR3aa: CASSPFSSGDTQYF

v_gene: TRBV19
j_gene: TRBJ2-2
d_gene: NA
abundance: NA
CDR3nt: TGTGCCAGTAGTAAGTGGACAGACACCGGGGAGCTGTTTTTT
CDR3aa: CASSKWTDTGELFF

v_gene: TRBV5-4
j_gene: TRBJ2-5
d_gene: TRBD2
abundance: NA
CDR3nt: TGTGCCAGCAGCTTGTTCCTAGCGGGGGGCTGGGAGACCCAGTACTTC
CDR3aa: CASSLFLAGGWETQYF

v_gene: TRBV9
j_gene: TRBJ1-1
d_gene: TRBD1
abundance: NA
CDR3nt: TGTGCCAGCAGCCCGGGGGGACAGGTGAGCACTGAAGCTTTCTTT
CDR3aa: CASSPGGQVSTEAFF

v_gene: TRBV18
j_gene: TRBJ1-6
d_gene: TRBD1
abundance: NA
CDR3nt: TGTGCCAGCTCACCCTCGACAGGGGGCGGGCTTTCACCCCTCCACTTT
CDR3aa: CASSPSTGGGLSPLHF

v_gene: TRBV4-3
j_gene: TRBJ2-7
d_gene: TRBD1
abundance: NA
CDR3nt: TGCGCCAGCAGCCAAGCAGGGACAGGGGGCGTAAGGTACGAGCAGTACTTC
CDR3aa: CASSQAGTGGVRYEQYF

v_gene: TRBV2
j_gene: TRBJ2-1
d_gene: TRBD1
abundance: NA
CDR3nt: TGTGCCAGCAGGGAGGACAGGGGCTCCTACAATGAGCAGTTCTTC
CDR3aa: CASREDRGSYNEQFF

v_gene: TRBV10-1
j_gene: TRBJ1-2
d_gene: TRBD1
abundance: NA
CDR3nt: TGCGCCAGCAGTGAGCCACGGGGGACAGGGGAGCTCTATGGCTACACCTTC
CDR3aa: CASSEPRGTGELYGYTF

v_gene: TRBV13
j_gene: TRBJ1-5
d_gene: NA
abundance: NA
CDR3nt: TGTGCCAGCAGCTTAGGCGGGGTAGGCCAGCCCCAGCATTTT
CDR3aa: CASSLGGVGQPQHF

v_gene: TRBV5-6
j_gene: TRBJ1-2
d_gene: NA
abundance: NA
CDR3nt: TGTGCCAGCAGCCGTCATGGCGGTCCCTTTAACTATGGCTACACCTTC
CDR3aa: CASSRHGGPFNYGYTF

v_gene: TRBV7-2
j_gene: TRBJ2-3
d_gene: TRBD2
abundance: NA
CDR3nt: TGTGCCAGCAGCGCATCTAGCGGGGCTGGGACAGATACGCAGTATTTT
CDR3aa: CASSASSGAGTDTQYF

v_gene: TRBV7-8
j_gene: TRBJ2-1
d_gene: TRBD1
abundance: NA
CDR3nt: TGTGCCAGCGACAGGGGGGGGAGGAATGAGCAGTTCTTC
CDR3aa: CASDRGGRNEQFF

v_gene: TRBV7-9
j_gene: TRBJ1-1
d_gene: NA
abundance: NA
CDR3nt: TGTGCCAGCAGCTTAACAGGGTATTCCCCTGAAGCTTTCTTT
CDR3aa: CASSLTGYSPEAFF